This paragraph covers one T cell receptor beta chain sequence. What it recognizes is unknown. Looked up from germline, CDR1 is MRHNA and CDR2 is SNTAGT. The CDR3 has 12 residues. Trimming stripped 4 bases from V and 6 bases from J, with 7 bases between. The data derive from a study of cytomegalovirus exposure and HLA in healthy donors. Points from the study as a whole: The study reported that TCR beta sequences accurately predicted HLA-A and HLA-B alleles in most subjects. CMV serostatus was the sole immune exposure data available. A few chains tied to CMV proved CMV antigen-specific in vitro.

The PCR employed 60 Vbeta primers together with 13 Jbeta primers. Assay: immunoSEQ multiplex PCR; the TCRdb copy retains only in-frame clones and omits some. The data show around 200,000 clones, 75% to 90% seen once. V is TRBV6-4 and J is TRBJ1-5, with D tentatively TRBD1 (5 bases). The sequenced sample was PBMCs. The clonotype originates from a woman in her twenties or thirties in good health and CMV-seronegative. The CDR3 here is CASSGQGQPQHF. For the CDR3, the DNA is TGTGCCAGCAGTGGCCAGGGTCAGCCCCAGCATTTT.